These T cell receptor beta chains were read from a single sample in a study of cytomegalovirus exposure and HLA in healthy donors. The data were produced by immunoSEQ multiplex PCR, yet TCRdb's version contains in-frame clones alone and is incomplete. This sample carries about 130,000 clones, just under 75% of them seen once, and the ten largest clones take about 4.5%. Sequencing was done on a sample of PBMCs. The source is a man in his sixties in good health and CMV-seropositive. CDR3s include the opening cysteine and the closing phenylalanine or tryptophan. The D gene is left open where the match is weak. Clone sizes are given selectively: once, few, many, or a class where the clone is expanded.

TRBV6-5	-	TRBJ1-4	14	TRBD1	CASSIIGQGEKLFF	TGTGCCAGCAGTATCATTGGACAGGGTGAAAAACTGTTTTTT
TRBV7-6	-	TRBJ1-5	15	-	CASSLAGGKGQPQHF	TGTGCCAGCAGCTTAGCGGGGGGGAAAGGACAGCCCCAGCATTTT
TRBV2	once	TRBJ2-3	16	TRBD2	CASNRRTGGLTDTQYF	TGTGCCAGCAATCGAAGAACGGGGGGGCTCACAGATACGCAGTATTTT
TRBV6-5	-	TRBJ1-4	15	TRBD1	CASSYSGQGEGKLFF	TGTGCCAGCAGTTATTCGGGACAGGGGGAAGGAAAACTGTTTTTT
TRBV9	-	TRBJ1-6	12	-	CASSPSRSPLHF	TGTGCCAGCAGCCCTAGTAGGTCACCCCTCCACTTT
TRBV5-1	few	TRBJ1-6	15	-	CASSLQAEGNSPLHF	TGCGCCAGCAGCTTACAGGCAGAAGGGAATTCACCCCTCCACTTT
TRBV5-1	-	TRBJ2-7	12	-	CASSVAGNEQYF	TGCGCCAGCAGTGTTGCAGGGAACGAGCAGTACTTC
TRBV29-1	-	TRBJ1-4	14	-	CSVEAGGAPEKLFF	TGCAGCGTTGAAGCGGGGGGCGCCCCCGAAAAACTGTTTTTT
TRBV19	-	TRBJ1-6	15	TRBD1	CASRPTGSTNSPLHF	TGTGCCAGTAGACCGACAGGGTCTACTAATTCACCCCTCCACTTT
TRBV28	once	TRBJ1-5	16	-	CASSPYTGGGLGPQHF	TGTGCCAGCAGCCCATATACGGGGGGAGGCCTTGGGCCCCAGCATTTT
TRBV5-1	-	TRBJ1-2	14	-	CASSRTGNNYGYTF	TGCGCCAGCAGCCGAACAGGGAATAACTATGGCTACACCTTC
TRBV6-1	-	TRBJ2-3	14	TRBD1	CASSRQGAGDTQYF	TGTGCCAGCAGTCGACAGGGGGCCGGAGATACGCAGTATTTT
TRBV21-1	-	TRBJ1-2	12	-	CASRDHTYGYTF	TGTGCCAGCCGGGATCATACCTATGGCTACACCTTC
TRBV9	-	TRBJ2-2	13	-	CASSVRPSGELFF	TGTGCCAGCAGCGTACGTCCTTCCGGGGAGCTGTTTTTT
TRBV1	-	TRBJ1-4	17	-	CTSSQDTGQGFNEKLFF	TGCACCAGCAGCCAAGATACGGGACAGGGGTTTAATGAAAAACTGTTTTTT
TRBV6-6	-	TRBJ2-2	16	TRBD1	CASSKGTGSNTGELFF	TGTGCCAGCAGTAAAGGGACAGGGTCGAACACCGGGGAGCTGTTTTTT
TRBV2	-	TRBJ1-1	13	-	CASRGGRDTEAFF	TGTGCCAGTCGGGGGGGACGGGACACTGAAGCTTTCTTT
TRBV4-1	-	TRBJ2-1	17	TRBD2	CASRLRASGGHYNEQFF	TGCGCCAGCAGACTCAGGGCTAGCGGGGGGCACTACAATGAGCAGTTCTTC
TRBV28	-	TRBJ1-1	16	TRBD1	CASSFRGQGSHPEAFF	TGTGCCAGCAGTTTCCGAGGACAGGGTAGTCACCCTGAAGCTTTCTTT
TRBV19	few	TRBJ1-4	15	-	CASSIAGQSNEKLFF	TGTGCCAGTAGTATAGCTGGGCAGTCTAATGAAAAACTGTTTTTT
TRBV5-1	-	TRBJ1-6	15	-	CASSLSPGDNSPLHF	TGCGCCAGCAGCTTGTCCCCGGGGGATAATTCACCCCTCCACTTT
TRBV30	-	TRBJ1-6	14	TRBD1	CAFTQGQPNSPLHF	TGTGCCTTTACCCAGGGACAGCCTAATTCACCCCTCCACTTT
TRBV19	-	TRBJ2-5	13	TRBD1	CASSPDREETQYF	TGTGCCAGTAGTCCGGACAGGGAAGAGACCCAGTACTTC
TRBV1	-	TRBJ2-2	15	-	CTSRCGGTNTGELFF	TGCACCAGCAGATGCGGGGGAACGAACACCGGGGAGCTGTTTTTT
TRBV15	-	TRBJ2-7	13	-	CATSRERTYEQYF	TGTGCCACCAGCAGAGAGCGGACCTACGAGCAGTACTTC
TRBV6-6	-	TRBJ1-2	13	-	CASSSQTNYGYTF	TGTGCCAGCAGTTCCCAAACTAACTATGGCTACACCTTC
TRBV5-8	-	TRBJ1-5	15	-	CASSLVRGGYQPQHF	TGTGCCAGCAGCTTGGTTAGGGGAGGTTATCAGCCCCAGCATTTT
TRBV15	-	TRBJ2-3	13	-	CATSRGYTDTQYF	TGTGCCACCAGCAGAGGCTACACAGATACGCAGTATTTT
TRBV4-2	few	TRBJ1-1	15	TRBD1	CASSYNRGMNTEAFF	TGTGCCAGCAGCTACAACAGGGGGATGAACACTGAAGCTTTCTTT
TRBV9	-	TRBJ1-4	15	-	CASSIADMFSEKLFF	TGTGCCAGCAGCATAGCGGACATGTTCAGTGAAAAACTGTTTTTT
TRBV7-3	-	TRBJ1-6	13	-	CASAGDPDSPLHF	TGTGCCAGCGCAGGGGACCCTGATTCACCCCTCCACTTT
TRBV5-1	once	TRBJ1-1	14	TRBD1	CASSLTGGNTEAFF	TGCGCCAGCAGCTTAACAGGGGGCAACACTGAAGCTTTCTTT
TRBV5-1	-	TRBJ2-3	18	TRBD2	CASSLVSGRLAGPDTQYF	TGCGCCAGCAGCTTAGTCTCAGGGAGGCTAGCGGGGCCAGATACGCAGTATTTT
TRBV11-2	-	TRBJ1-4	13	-	CASSLSRNEKLFF	TGTGCCAGCAGCTTAAGCCGTAATGAAAAACTGTTTTTT
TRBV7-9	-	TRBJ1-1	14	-	CASSLGAGGTEAFF	TGTGCCAGCAGCTTAGGGGCTGGTGGCACTGAAGCTTTCTTT
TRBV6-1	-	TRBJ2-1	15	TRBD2	CASSDNLAGGYEQFF	TGTGCCAGCAGTGATAACCTAGCGGGGGGGTATGAGCAGTTCTTC
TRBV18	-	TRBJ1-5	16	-	CASSRLGRASNQPQHF	TGTGCCAGCTCAAGGCTCGGGAGGGCTAGCAATCAGCCCCAGCATTTT
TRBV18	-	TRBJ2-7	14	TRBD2	CASSTSGGLYEQYF	TGTGCCAGCTCGACTAGCGGGGGCCTATACGAGCAGTACTTC
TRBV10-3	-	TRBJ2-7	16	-	CAIRDDPRESTYEQYF	TGTGCCATCAGGGACGATCCGCGGGAATCGACCTACGAGCAGTACTTC